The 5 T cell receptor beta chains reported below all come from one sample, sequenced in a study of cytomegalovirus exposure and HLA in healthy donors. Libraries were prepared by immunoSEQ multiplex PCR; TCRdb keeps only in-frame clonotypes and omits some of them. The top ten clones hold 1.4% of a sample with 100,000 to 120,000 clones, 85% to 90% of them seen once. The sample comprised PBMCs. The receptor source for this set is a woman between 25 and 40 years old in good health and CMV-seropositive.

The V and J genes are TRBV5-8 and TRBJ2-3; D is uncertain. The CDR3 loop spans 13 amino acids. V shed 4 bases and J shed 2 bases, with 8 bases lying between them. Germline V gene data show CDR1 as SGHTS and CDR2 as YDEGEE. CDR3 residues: CASSLRSTDTQYF. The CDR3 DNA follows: TGTGCCAGCAGCCTGAGGTCCACAGATACGCAGTATTTT.

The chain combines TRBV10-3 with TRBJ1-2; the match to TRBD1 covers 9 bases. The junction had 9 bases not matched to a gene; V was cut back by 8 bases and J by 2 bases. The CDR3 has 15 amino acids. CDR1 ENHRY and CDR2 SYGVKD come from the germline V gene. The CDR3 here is CAIAQGGTGNYGYTF. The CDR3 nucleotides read TGTGCCATCGCTCAAGGCGGGACAGGGAACTATGGCTACACCTTC.

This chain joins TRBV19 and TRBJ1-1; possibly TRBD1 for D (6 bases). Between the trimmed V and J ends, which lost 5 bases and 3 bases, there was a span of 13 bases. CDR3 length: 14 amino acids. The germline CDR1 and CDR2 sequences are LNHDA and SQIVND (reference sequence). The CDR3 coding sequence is TGTGCCAGTAGTGGTCGCAGGGGAGACACTGAAGCTTTCTTT. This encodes CASSGRRGDTEAFF.

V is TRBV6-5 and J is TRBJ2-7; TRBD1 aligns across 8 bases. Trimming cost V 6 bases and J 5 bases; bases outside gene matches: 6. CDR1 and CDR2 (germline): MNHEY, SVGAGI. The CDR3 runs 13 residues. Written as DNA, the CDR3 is TGTGCCAGCAGAAGGACAGGGCGTGACGAGCAGTACTTC. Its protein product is CASRRTGRDEQYF.

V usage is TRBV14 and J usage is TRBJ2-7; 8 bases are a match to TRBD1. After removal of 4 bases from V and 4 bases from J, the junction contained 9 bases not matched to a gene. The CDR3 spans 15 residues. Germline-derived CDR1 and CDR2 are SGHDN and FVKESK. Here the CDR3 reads CASSLRTGNEYEQYF. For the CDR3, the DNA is TGTGCCAGCAGCCTAAGGACAGGGAATGAGTACGAGCAGTACTTC.